This T cell receptor beta chain was recorded in a study of shared clonotypes between healthy human individuals. Trimming shortened V by 2 bases and J by 7 bases, and 6 bases separated the two germline ends. Per germline, CDR1 MNHEY and CDR2 SMNVEV (reference sequence). This CDR3 has 12 residues. At least ten counts were recorded for this clone. This sample includes further DNA sequences coding for the same CDR3. Donors comprised healthy HIV-negative adults lacking recent acute infections or vaccinations. Genomic DNA for unsorted samples was obtained from 70 million to 100 million PBMCs. Produced via immunoSEQ multiplex PCR; TCRdb's table is partial and in-frame only. The table includes 450,000 to 500,000 clones, 70% to 85% detected once.

This clonotype was sampled from a woman aged 40 to 50 in good health. Some clones in this sample may be carry-over from other donors' samples. Sequences were obtained from PBMCs. V and J are TRBV27 and TRBJ2-1; the D is unclear. In DNA, the CDR3 is TGTGCCAGCAGTTTAGGTGGGAATGAGCAGTTCTTC. Protein product: CASSLGGNEQFF.